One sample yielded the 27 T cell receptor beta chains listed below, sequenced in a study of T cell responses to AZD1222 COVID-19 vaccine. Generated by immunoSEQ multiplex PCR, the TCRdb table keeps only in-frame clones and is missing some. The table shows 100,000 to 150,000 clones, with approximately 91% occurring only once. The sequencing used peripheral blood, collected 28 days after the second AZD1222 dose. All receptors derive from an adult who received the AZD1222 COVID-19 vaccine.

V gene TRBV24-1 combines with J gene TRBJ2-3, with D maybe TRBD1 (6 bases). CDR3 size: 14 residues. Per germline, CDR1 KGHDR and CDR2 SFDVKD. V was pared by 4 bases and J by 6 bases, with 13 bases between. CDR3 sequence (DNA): TGTGCCACCAGTGAAAACCCAGGGGCGGATACGCAGTATTTT. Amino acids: CATSENPGADTQYF.

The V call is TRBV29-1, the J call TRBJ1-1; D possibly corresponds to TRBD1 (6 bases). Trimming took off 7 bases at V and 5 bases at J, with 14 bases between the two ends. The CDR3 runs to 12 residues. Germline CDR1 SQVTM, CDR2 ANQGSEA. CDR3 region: CSADRGDTEAFF. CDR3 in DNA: TGCAGCGCGGACAGAGGTGATACTGAAGCTTTCTTT.

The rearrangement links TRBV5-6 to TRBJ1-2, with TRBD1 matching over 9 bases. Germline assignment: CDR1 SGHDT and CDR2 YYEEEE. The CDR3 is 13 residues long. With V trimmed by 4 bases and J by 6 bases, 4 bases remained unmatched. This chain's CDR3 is CASSPGQGHGYTF. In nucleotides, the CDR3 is TGTGCCAGCAGCCCTGGACAGGGGCATGGCTACACCTTC. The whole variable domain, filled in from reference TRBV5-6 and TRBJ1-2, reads DAGVTQSPTHLIKTRGQQVTLRCSPKSGHDTVSWYQQALGQGPQFIFQYYEEEERQRGNFPDRFSGHQFPNYSSELNVNALLLGDSALYLCASSPGQGHGYTFGSGTRLTVV.

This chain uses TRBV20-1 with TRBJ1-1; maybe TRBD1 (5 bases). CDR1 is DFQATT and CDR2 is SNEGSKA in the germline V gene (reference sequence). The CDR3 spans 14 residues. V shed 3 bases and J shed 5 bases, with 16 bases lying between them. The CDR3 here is CSASRSRGRTEAFF. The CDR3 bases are TGCAGTGCTAGTAGGTCGAGGGGCCGGACTGAAGCTTTCTTT.

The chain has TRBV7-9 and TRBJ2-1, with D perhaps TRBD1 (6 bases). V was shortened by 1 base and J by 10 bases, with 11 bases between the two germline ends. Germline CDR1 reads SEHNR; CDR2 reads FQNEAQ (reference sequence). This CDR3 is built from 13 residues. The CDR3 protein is CASSLGWGREQFF. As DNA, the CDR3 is TGTGCCAGCAGCTTAGGATGGGGGCGGGAGCAGTTCTTC.

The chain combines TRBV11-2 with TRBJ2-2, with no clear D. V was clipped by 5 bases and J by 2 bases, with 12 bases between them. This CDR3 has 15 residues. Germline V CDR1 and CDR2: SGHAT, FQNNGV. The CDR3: CASSLIPGNTGELFF. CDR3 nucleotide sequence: TGTGCCAGCAGCCTAATCCCAGGAAACACCGGGGAGCTGTTTTTT.

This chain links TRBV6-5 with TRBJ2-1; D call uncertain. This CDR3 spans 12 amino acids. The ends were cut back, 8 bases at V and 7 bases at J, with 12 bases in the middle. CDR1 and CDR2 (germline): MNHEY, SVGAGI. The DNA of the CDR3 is TGTGCCAGCTCATCATGGGGAAATGAGCAGTTCTTC. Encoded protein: CASSSWGNEQFF.

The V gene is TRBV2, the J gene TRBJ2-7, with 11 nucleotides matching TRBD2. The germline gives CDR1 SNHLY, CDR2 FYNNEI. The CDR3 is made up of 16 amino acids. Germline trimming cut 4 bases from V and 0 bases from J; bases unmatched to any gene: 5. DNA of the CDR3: TGTGCCAGCAGTGGGGGACTAGCGGACATCTCCTACGAGCAGTACTTC. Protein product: CASSGGLADISYEQYF.

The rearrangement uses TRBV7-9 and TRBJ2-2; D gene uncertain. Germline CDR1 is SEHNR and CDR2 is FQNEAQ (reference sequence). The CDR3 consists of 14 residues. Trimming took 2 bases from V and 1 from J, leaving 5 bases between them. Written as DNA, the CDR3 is TGTGCCAGCAGCTTAATGGGGAACACCGGGGAGCTGTTTTTT. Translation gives CASSLMGNTGELFF.

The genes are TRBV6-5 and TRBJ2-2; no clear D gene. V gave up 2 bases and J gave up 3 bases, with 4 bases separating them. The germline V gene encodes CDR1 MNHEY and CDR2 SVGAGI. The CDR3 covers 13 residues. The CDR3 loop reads CASSYLYTGELFF. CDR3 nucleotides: TGTGCCAGCAGTTACCTGTACACCGGGGAGCTGTTTTTT.

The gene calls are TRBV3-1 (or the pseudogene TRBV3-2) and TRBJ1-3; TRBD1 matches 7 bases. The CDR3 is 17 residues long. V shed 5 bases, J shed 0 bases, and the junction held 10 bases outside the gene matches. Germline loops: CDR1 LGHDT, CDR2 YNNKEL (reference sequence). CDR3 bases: TGTGCCAGCAGCTTAACGCGGACAGGCCTCTCTGGAAACACCATATATTTT. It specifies CASSLTRTGLSGNTIYF.

CDR3 DNA: TGTGCCAGCAGCTATGGACAGGGGGGACCTTATGGCTACACCTTC. It encodes CASSYGQGGPYGYTF. The genes are TRBV5-4 and TRBJ1-2; 10 bases are a match to TRBD1. V lost 3 bases, J lost 5 bases, and 7 bases stayed unmatched. Germline values: CDR1 SGHNT, CDR2 YYREEE (reference sequence). CDR3 size: 15 residues.

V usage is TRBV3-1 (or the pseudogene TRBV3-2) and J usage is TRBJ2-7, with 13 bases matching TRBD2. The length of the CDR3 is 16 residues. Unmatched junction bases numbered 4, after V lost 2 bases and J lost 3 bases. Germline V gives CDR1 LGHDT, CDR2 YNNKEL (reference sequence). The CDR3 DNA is TGTGCCAGCAGCCAACCAGGGACTAGCGGGATCTACGAGCAGTACTTC. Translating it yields CASSQPGTSGIYEQYF.

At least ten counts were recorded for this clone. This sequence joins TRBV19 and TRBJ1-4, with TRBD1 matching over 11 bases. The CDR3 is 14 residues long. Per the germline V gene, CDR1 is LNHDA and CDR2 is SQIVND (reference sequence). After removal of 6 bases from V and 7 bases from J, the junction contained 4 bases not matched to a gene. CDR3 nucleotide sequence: TGTGCCAGTAGCGCGGACAGGGGGCTTGAAAAACTGTTTTTT. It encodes CASSADRGLEKLFF.

The CDR3 nucleotides are TGCGCCAGCAGCTTGGCGGTTGGGAACAATGAGCAGTTCTTC. Its protein is CASSLAVGNNEQFF. The chain is built from TRBV5-1 and TRBJ2-1; no reliable D call. CDR3 length: 14 amino acids. Germline V gene lookup returns CDR1 SGHRS and CDR2 YFSETQ. V was pared by 0 bases and J by 5 bases, with 9 bases between.

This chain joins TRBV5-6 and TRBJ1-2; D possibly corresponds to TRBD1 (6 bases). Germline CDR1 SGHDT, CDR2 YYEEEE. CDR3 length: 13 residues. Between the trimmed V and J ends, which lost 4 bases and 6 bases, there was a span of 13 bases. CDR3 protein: CASSVQGWDGYTF. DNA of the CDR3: TGTGCCAGCAGCGTACAGGGTTGGGATGGCTACACCTTC.

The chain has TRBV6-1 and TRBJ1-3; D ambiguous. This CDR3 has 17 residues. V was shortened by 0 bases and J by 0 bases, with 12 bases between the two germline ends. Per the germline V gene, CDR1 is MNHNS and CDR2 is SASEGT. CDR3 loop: CASSEAHGGSSGNTIYF. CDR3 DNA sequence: TGTGCCAGCAGTGAAGCCCATGGAGGCAGCTCTGGAAACACCATATATTTT.

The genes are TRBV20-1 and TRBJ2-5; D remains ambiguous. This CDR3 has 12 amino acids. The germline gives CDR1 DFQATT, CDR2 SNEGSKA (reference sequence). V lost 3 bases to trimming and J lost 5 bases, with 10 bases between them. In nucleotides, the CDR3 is TGCAGTGCTAGTGGAGATCTGGAGACCCAGTACTTC. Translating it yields CSASGDLETQYF.

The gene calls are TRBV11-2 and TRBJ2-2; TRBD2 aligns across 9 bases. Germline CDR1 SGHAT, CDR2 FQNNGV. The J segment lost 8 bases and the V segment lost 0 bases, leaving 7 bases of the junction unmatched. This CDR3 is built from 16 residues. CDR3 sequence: CASSLEGGRARGELFF. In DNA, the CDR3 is TGTGCCAGCAGCTTAGAAGGCGGGAGGGCAAGGGGGGAGCTGTTTTTT.

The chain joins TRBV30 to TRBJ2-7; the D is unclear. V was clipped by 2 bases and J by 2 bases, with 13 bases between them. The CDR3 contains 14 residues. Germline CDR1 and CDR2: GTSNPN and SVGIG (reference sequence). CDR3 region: CAWSRLGSPYEQYF. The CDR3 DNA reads TGTGCCTGGAGTCGCCTAGGGTCCCCCTACGAGCAGTACTTC. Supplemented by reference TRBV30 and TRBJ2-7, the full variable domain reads SQTIHQWPATLVQPVGSPLSLECTVEGTSNPNLYWYRQAAGRGLQLLFYSVGIGQISSEVPQNLSASRPQDRQFILSSKKLLLSDSGFYLCAWSRLGSPYEQYFGPGTRLTVT.

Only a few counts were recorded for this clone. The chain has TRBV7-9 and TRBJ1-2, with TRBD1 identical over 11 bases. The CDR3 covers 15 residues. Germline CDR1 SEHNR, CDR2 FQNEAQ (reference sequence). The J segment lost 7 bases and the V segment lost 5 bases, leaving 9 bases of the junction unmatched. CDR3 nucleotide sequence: TGTGCCAGCAGCCCCCGGGACAGGGGGAAAGTTGGCTACACCTTC. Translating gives CASSPRDRGKVGYTF.

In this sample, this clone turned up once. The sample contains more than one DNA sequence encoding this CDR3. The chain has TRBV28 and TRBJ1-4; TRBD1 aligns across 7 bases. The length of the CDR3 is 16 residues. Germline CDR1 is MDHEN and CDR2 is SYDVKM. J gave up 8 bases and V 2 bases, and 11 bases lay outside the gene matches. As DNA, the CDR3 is TGTGCCAGCAGTTTACTCCGACAGGGATTAAACGAAAAACTGTTTTTT. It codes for CASSLLRQGLNEKLFF.

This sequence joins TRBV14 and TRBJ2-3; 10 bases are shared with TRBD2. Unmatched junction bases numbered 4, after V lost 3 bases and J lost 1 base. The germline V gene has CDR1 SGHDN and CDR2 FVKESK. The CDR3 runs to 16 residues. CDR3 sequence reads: CASSQTGLAGTDTQYF. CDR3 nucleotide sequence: TGTGCCAGCAGCCAGACTGGACTAGCGGGCACAGATACGCAGTATTTT. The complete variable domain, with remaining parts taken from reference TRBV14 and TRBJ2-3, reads EAGVTQFPSHSVIEKGQTVTLRCDPISGHDNLYWYRRVMGKEIKFLLHFVKESKQDESGMPNNRFLAERTGGTYSTLKVQPAELEDSGVYFCASSQTGLAGTDTQYFGPGTRLTVL.

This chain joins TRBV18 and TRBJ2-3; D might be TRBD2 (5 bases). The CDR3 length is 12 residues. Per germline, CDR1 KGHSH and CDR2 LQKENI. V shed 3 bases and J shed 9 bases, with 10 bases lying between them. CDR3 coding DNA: TGTGCCAGCTCACCGCCCCCGGGAACGCAGTATTTT. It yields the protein CASSPPPGTQYF.

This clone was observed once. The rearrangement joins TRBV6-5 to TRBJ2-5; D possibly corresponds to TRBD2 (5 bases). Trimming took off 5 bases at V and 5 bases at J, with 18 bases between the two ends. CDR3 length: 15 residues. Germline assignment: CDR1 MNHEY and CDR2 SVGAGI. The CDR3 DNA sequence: TGTGCCAGCAGTCACTTAGAGGAGGCTGGCGAGACCCAGTACTTC. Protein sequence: CASSHLEEAGETQYF.

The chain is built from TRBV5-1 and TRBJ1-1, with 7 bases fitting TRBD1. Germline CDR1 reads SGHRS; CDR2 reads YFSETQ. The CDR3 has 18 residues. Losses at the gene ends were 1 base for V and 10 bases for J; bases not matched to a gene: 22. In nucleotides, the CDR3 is TGCGCCAGCAGCTTGCGTGGACAGGTTCAGTTGTCCGTTTTGAGAGCTTTCTTT. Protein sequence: CASSLRGQVQLSVLRAFF.

CDR3 sequence: CASSEATGGLALGELFF. In DNA, the CDR3 is TGTGCCAGCAGTGAAGCTACGGGGGGACTAGCGCTCGGGGAGCTGTTTTTT. The V call is TRBV2, the J call TRBJ2-2; 10 positions agree with TRBD2. This CDR3 region has 17 residues. Trimming took 0 bases from V and 7 from J; bases not matched to a gene: 8. Looked up from germline, CDR1 is SNHLY and CDR2 is FYNNEI.